One and the same sample provided the 6 T cell receptor beta chains below, sequenced in a study of cytomegalovirus exposure and HLA in healthy donors (dated by TCRdb to 2017 to 2019). Library generation was performed with the immunoSEQ multiplex PCR assay. A mixture of 60 forward primers for TCR Vbeta segments and 13 reverse primers for TCR Jbeta segments was used in the multiplex PCR. This immuneACCESS table, as held by TCRdb, lists in-frame sequences with V and J called but not all clones. Of the missing ones, under half trace to an unresolved V gene in checked studies; the others have no known cause. Across this sample there are over 65,000 clones, with 70% to 80% seen only once. Roughly 14% of the sample is taken by the ten largest. The sample comprised PBMCs. The receptors stem from a woman aged 40 to 50 in good health and CMV-seropositive.

The rearrangement links TRBV7-3 to TRBJ1-2; D not resolved. V was clipped by 5 bases and J by 0 bases, with 7 bases between them. CDR3 length: 13 residues. The V gene's germline CDR1 is SGHTA and CDR2 FQGTGA. CDR3 nucleotide sequence: TGTGCCAGCAGCGCTACAGCTAACTATGGCTACACCTTC. Translating it yields CASSATANYGYTF. Full variable domain (outside the CDR3, taken from reference TRBV7-3 and TRBJ1-2): GAGVSQTPSNKVTEKGKYVELRCDPISGHTALYWYRQSLGQGPEFLIYFQGTGAADDSGLPNDRFFAVRPEGSVSTLKIQRTERGDSAVYLCASSATANYGYTFGSGTRLTVV.

The chain combines TRBV13 with TRBJ2-7; 11 bases map to TRBD2. The length of the CDR3 is 18 residues. J lost 0 bases, V lost 0 bases, and 7 bases had no gene match. Germline CDR1 reads PRHDT; CDR2 reads FYEKMQ (reference sequence). CDR3 in amino acids: CASSLGLAGAVPSYEQYF. The CDR3 DNA reads TGTGCCAGCAGCTTAGGACTAGCGGGAGCTGTCCCCTCCTACGAGCAGTACTTC.

This clone came up once. The chain is built from TRBV28 and TRBJ2-1; D is ambiguous. Between the trimmed V and J ends, which lost 2 bases and 2 bases, there was a span of 7 bases. Germline CDR1 MDHEN, CDR2 SYDVKM. The CDR3 runs to 14 residues. CDR3 in amino acids: CASSLVIPYNEQFF. The DNA for the CDR3 is TGTGCCAGCAGTTTAGTCATCCCCTACAATGAGCAGTTCTTC.

Here the CDR3 reads CASSQSTSGVSYNEQFF. The CDR3 DNA reads TGTGCCAGCAGCCAGAGCACTAGCGGAGTCTCCTACAATGAGCAGTTCTTC. The chain joins TRBV14 to TRBJ2-1; 8 bases are shared with TRBD2. From germline, CDR1 is SGHDN and CDR2 FVKESK. The V segment lost 3 bases and the J segment 0 bases; nucleotides outside the gene matches: 7. The CDR3 loop spans 17 amino acids.

This chain uses TRBV4-2 with TRBJ1-2, with D perhaps TRBD1 (6 bases). The CDR3 loop spans 16 amino acids. The ends were cut back, 7 bases at V and 7 bases at J, with 25 bases in the middle. From germline, CDR1 is LGHNA and CDR2 YNFKEQ. DNA for the CDR3: TGTGCCAGCACCGATCCTGTGGGCAGGGGAATGGGTGGCTACACCTTC. It is translated as CASTDPVGRGMGGYTF.

The chain is built from TRBV7-4 and TRBJ2-6, with TRBD2 as a possible D gene (6 bases). The V gene's germline CDR1 is SGHVT and CDR2 SQSDAQ. The germline V and J ends were trimmed by 6 bases and 6 bases, with 9 bases remaining between them. This CDR3 region has 13 residues. The CDR3 protein is CASRGLEANVLTF. CDR3 in DNA: TGTGCCAGCAGGGGACTGGAGGCCAACGTCCTGACTTTC.